Presented here are 28 T cell receptor beta chains from one specimen sequenced in a study of post-analysis software for immune sequencing data. Broader study findings: Five or six TRBV segments appeared more often in patients than in controls, and TRBV5-6, TRBV5-1 and TRBV20-1 were among these.

For these receptors, no antigen is known. Sequencing libraries made from TCR beta cDNA carried unique molecular identifiers. TCRdb analysed the PCR reads with MiXCR anew, one entry per CDR3 protein. The sample has roughly 540,000 distinct CDR3 sequences, 30% to 40% seen once. The sample taken for sequencing was blood. These TCRs come from a girl aged 2-17 years with multiple sclerosis.

This rearrangement joins TRBV6-5 to TRBJ1-2; 8 bases agree with TRBD1. V trimming: 6 bases; J trimming: 4 bases; junction bases outside the gene matches: 7. The CDR3 runs 14 residues. The germline CDR1 and CDR2 sequences are MNHEY and SVGAGI. The CDR3 spells CASRRGQGPYGYTF. Here the CDR3 DNA reads TGTGCCAGCAGACGCGGACAGGGACCCTATGGCTACACCTTC.

A few counts support this clonotype. The genes are TRBV29-1 and TRBJ1-4; TRBD1 might be the D (6 bases). The CDR3 has 15 amino acids. The germline V and J ends were trimmed by 3 bases and 5 bases, with 16 bases remaining between them. The germline CDR1 and CDR2 sequences are SQVTM and ANQGSEA. CDR3 nucleotides: TGCAGCGTTGATGTCGGCGGGGGGCGCAATGAAAAACTGTTTTTT. It specifies CSVDVGGGRNEKLFF.

The chain employs TRBV7-9 and TRBJ1-1; D call uncertain. V lost 4 bases to trimming and J lost 6 bases, with 18 bases between them. Germline V gives CDR1 SEHNR, CDR2 FQNEAQ (reference sequence). This CDR3 contains 15 residues. CDR3 DNA sequence: TGTGCCAGCAGCTCATTGACTTACTCTGGGGCTGAAGCTTTCTTT. Translating gives CASSSLTYSGAEAFF. The full variable domain, rest sourced from reference TRBV7-9 and TRBJ1-1, is DTGVSQNPRHKITKRGQNVTFRCDPISEHNRLYWYRQTLGQGPEFLTYFQNEAQLEKSRLLSDRFSAERPKGSFSTLEIQRTEQGDSAMYLCASSSLTYSGAEAFFGQGTRLTVV.

The chain carries TRBV2 and TRBJ2-3; D ambiguous. CDR1 and CDR2 (germline): SNHLY, FYNNEI. This CDR3 is 16 amino acids long. With 0 bases removed from V and 1 base from J, the gap between germline ends came to 11 bases. The CDR3 spells CASSEAWGTGTDTQYF. The CDR3, as DNA: TGTGCCAGCAGTGAAGCATGGGGAACTGGCACAGATACGCAGTATTTT.

This clonotype was detected many times. The V call is TRBV29-1, the J call TRBJ2-5; weak D call: TRBD2 (7 bases). Per germline, CDR1 SQVTM and CDR2 ANQGSEA. This CDR3 has 13 amino acids. Trimming left V 3 bases short and J 6 bases short, with 14 bases between. The CDR3 sequence is CSVDGGGIKTQYF. In DNA, the CDR3 is TGCAGCGTTGACGGCGGGGGCATAAAGACCCAGTACTTC.

Remarks on this clonotype: One end of the junction varies from germline; a read error may be responsible. The chain employs TRBV12-3 or TRBV12-4 and TRBJ1-2; maybe TRBD1 (6 bases). The CDR3 covers 14 residues. The CDR3 nucleotides read TGTGCCAACAGTTTCGGGGGCGGGGCAATCGGCTACACCTTC. This gives the protein CANSFGGGAIGYTF.

The CDR3 protein is CASSQDTPLRGGNEQFF. For the CDR3, the DNA is TGTGCCAGCAGCCAAGATACTCCTTTGCGGGGAGGGAATGAGCAGTTCTTC. This sequence joins TRBV4-2 and TRBJ2-1, with TRBD2 identical over 7 bases. Trimming took 0 bases from V and 7 from J; bases not matched to a gene: 12. There are 17 residues in the CDR3. The germline V gene has CDR1 LGHNA and CDR2 YNFKEQ.

The chain uses TRBV18 and TRBJ2-3; perhaps TRBD2 as D (5 bases). The V and J ends lost 3 bases and 5 bases respectively, with 15 bases between them. The CDR3 spans 15 residues. Per the germline V gene, CDR1 is KGHSH and CDR2 is LQKENI. The CDR3 nucleotides are TGTGCCAGCTCACCGGTGGACTCGAGTGGAGATACGCAGTATTTT. Its protein product is CASSPVDSSGDTQYF. The full variable domain, completed using reference TRBV18 and TRBJ2-3, is NAGVMQNPRHLVRRRGQEARLRCSPMKGHSHVYWYRQLPEEGLKFMVYLQKENIIDESGMPKERFSAEFPKEGPSILRIQQVVRGDSAAYFCASSPVDSSGDTQYFGPGTRLTVL.

This chain links TRBV12-3 or TRBV12-4 with TRBJ2-6; possible D gene TRBD2, 5 bases. V gave up 0 bases and J gave up 0 bases, with 6 bases separating them. The CDR3 sequence is 16 residues long. The CDR3: CASSLAGSSGANVLTF. DNA for the CDR3: TGTGCCAGCAGTTTAGCGGGGAGCTCTGGGGCCAACGTCCTGACTTTC.

The genes are TRBV3-1 and TRBJ2-7; TRBD1 might be the D (5 bases). This CDR3 is built from 16 residues. CDR1 LGHDT and CDR2 YNNKEL come from the germline V gene (reference sequence). Between the trimmed V and J ends, which lost 2 bases and 3 bases, there was a span of 17 bases. The CDR3 DNA reads as TGTGCCAGCAGCCAAAGCCCGCAGGGTTCGGGCTACGAGCAGTACTTC. It yields the protein CASSQSPQGSGYEQYF.

This clonotype was seen a few times. The chain couples TRBV4-1 to TRBJ1-6; TRBD1 matches 8 bases. The V gene's germline CDR1 is MGHRA and CDR2 YSYEKL. The V and J ends lost 3 bases and 9 bases, in that order; junction bases with no gene match: 7. The CDR3 sequence is 15 residues long. CDR3 sequence (DNA): TGCGCCAGCAGCCAGATCCGGACAGGGACTTCACCCCTCCACTTT. This sequence encodes CASSQIRTGTSPLHF.

The V and J genes are TRBV11-3 and TRBJ2-7, with TRBD1 matching over 10 bases. Germline V gives CDR1 SGHNT, CDR2 YENEEA. V lost 1 base to trimming and J lost 5 bases; unmatched junction nucleotides: 8. This CDR3 spans 16 amino acids. CDR3 sequence (DNA): TGTGCCAGCAGCTTAGCAGGGACAGGGGAGAGGAACGAGCAGTACTTC. It yields the protein CASSLAGTGERNEQYF.

This clonotype has just a few counts. This chain uses TRBV3-1 with TRBJ2-5, with 8 nucleotides matching TRBD2. V shed 7 bases and J 5 bases; nucleotides not matched to a gene: 9. The CDR3 has 14 residues. Germline lookup yields CDR1 LGHDT and CDR2 YNNKEL (reference sequence). CDR3 region: CASISAGTRETQYF. The CDR3 nucleotides are TGTGCCAGCATCTCCGCCGGGACTAGGGAGACCCAGTACTTC.

J is TRBJ2-5 and V is TRBV7-3, with D perhaps TRBD2 (6 bases). Germline V gene sequence: CDR1 SGHTA, CDR2 FQGTGA. V lost 5 bases and J lost 4, with 11 bases in between. This CDR3 spans 13 amino acids. The CDR3 nucleotides read TGTGCCAGCAGCATGGGGGGATTAGAGACCCAGTACTTC. Translation: CASSMGGLETQYF.

The chain couples TRBV7-9 to TRBJ2-3, with D possibly TRBD2 on 5 matching bases. V was clipped by 3 bases and J by 2 bases, with 15 bases between them. This CDR3 has 16 amino acids. Germline V CDR1 and CDR2: SEHNR, FQNEAQ (reference sequence). CDR3 nucleotide sequence: TGTGCCAGCAGCTTCGGGGTCCTAGCCCTCACAGATACGCAGTATTTT. It yields the protein CASSFGVLALTDTQYF.

The chain uses TRBV11-2 and TRBJ1-1; 7 bases line up with TRBD1. The CDR3 has 13 residues. With V trimmed by 6 bases and J by 11 bases, 12 bases remained unmatched. In germline, CDR1 is SGHAT, CDR2 FQNNGV. The CDR3 protein is CASSRDRGVFAFF. The DNA for the CDR3 is TGTGCCAGCAGTAGGGACAGAGGTGTGTTTGCTTTCTTT.

J is TRBJ2-3 and V is TRBV4-1; no definite D call. Germline V gene data show CDR1 as MGHRA and CDR2 as YSYEKL. V was cut by 3 bases and J by 1 base, with 20 bases left in between. This CDR3 has 18 amino acids. The CDR3 is CASSHPIRSFRGTDTQYF. In DNA, the CDR3 is TGCGCCAGCAGCCACCCCATACGAAGCTTCCGAGGCACAGATACGCAGTATTTT.

This clonotype was seen only a few times. The rearrangement links TRBV7-9 to TRBJ1-2, with a weak D call TRBD1 (5 bases). The CDR3 is made up of 12 amino acids. Germline V CDR1 and CDR2: SEHNR, FQNEAQ (reference sequence). V lost 4 bases and J lost 2, with 5 bases in between. DNA of the CDR3: TGTGCCAGCAGCTGGGACAACTATGGCTACACCTTC. This translates into CASSWDNYGYTF.

The rearrangement joins TRBV27 to TRBJ2-7; 7 bases fit TRBD1. The germline CDR1 and CDR2 sequences are MNHEY and SMNVEV (reference sequence). This CDR3 comprises 13 residues. V lost 6 bases to trimming and J lost 3 bases; unmatched junction nucleotides: 5. The chain's CDR3 is CASSPDRVYEQYF. The CDR3 coding sequence is TGTGCCAGCAGCCCCGACAGGGTCTACGAGCAGTACTTC.

In DNA form, the CDR3 reads TGTGCCAGCAGCCGCCCACCTCGGACAGGGGGGAACACTGAAGCTTTCTTT. Its translation is CASSRPPRTGGNTEAFF. The chain has TRBV28 and TRBJ1-1, with 10 nucleotides matching TRBD1. Germline V CDR1 and CDR2: MDHEN, SYDVKM. The J segment lost 1 base and the V segment lost 6 bases, leaving 11 bases of the junction unmatched. This CDR3 has 17 residues.

V gene TRBV20-1 combines with J gene TRBJ2-1, with 7 bases that match TRBD2. The CDR3 is made up of 15 amino acids. Trimming removed 3 bases from V and 4 bases from J; junction bases left unmatched: 9. The germline CDR1 and CDR2 sequences are DFQATT and SNEGSKA (reference sequence). The CDR3 loop is CSASRSGRLYNEQFF. CDR3 DNA: TGCAGTGCTAGCCGATCCGGGAGGTTGTACAATGAGCAGTTCTTC.

This rearrangement joins TRBV4-1 to TRBJ1-5, with 7 bases aligning to TRBD1. Germline V gene sequence: CDR1 MGHRA, CDR2 YSYEKL. V dropped 3 bases and J dropped 2; count of bases not matched to a gene: 7. The CDR3 loop spans 16 amino acids. CDR3 sequence (DNA): TGCGCCAGCAGCCATCGTCAGGGGGGGGGCAATCAGCCCCAGCATTTT. Amino acids: CASSHRQGGGNQPQHF.

The rearrangement joins TRBV29-1 to TRBJ2-1, with 7 bases identical to TRBD2. The junction had 5 bases not matched to a gene; V was cut back by 6 bases and J by 3 bases. This CDR3 has 13 amino acids. CDR1 SQVTM and CDR2 ANQGSEA come from the germline V gene. The CDR3 sequence is CSVGGRSYNEQFF. The CDR3 region has the DNA TGCAGCGTGGGGGGGAGAAGCTACAATGAGCAGTTCTTC.

The chain has TRBV7-9 and TRBJ2-7, with D possibly TRBD2 on 6 matching bases. This CDR3 spans 17 amino acids. Trimming took 5 bases from V and 4 from J, leaving 24 bases between them. Germline CDR1 SEHNR, CDR2 FQNEAQ (reference sequence). CDR3 bases: TGTGCCAGCAGCGGCCCGCGGGGCCCCCAAACCGAGTACGAGCAGTACTTC. Translated: CASSGPRGPQTEYEQYF.

The V and J genes are TRBV5-4 and TRBJ2-4; 8 bases match TRBD1. The J call is uncertain, as TRBJ2-7 better fits the DNA end. The CDR3 sequence is 14 residues long. Germline CDR1 and CDR2: SGHNT and YYREEE (reference sequence). In DNA form, the CDR3 reads TGTGCCAGCAGCCGAACAGGGGGAGCCTACGAGCAGTACTTC. Translation: CASSRTGGAYEQYF.

This clonotype came up a few times. The CDR3 region has the DNA TGTGCCAGCAGCCAAGGTTCCCCCCCAAATGAGCAGTTCTTC. As protein: CASSQGSPPNEQFF. The rearrangement links TRBV14 to TRBJ2-1; D not certain. V lost 1 base and J lost 7, with 11 bases in between. This CDR3 has 14 residues. Germline V lookup: CDR1 SGHDN, CDR2 FVKESK.

The chain has TRBV3-1 and TRBJ2-2; a possible D gene is TRBD2 (6 bases). The V and J ends lost 1 base and 4 bases respectively, with 13 bases between them. The CDR3 is made up of 16 amino acids. Germline V CDR1 and CDR2: LGHDT, YNNKEL (reference sequence). This chain's CDR3 is CASSQGPLGSTGELFF. The CDR3, as DNA: TGTGCCAGCAGCCAAGGGCCCCTCGGGAGCACCGGGGAGCTGTTTTTT.

This rearrangement joins TRBV3-1 to TRBJ2-7; D unclear. With the DNA end fitting TRBJ2-5 better, the J assignment may be wrong. Germline loops: CDR1 LGHDT, CDR2 YNNKEL (reference sequence). The CDR3 extends over 13 amino acids. CDR3 in amino acids: CASRNKGRETQYF. CDR3 bases: TGTGCCTCCCGAAATAAGGGCCGGGAGACCCAGTACTTC.